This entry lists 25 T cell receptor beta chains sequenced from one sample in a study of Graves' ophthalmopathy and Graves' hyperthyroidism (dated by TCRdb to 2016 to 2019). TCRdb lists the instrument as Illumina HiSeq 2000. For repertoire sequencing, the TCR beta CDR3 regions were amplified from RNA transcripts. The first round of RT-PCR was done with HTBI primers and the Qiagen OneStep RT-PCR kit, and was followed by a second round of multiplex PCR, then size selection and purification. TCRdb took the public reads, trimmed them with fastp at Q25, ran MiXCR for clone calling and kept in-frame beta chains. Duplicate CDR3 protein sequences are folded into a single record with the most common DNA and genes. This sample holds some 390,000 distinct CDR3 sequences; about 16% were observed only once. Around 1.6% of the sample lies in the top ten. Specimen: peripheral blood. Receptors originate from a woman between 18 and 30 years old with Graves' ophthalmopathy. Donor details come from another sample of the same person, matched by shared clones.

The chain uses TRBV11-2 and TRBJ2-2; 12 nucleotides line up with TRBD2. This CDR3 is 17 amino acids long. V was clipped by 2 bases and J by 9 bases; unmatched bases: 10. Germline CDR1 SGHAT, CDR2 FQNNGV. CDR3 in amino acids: CASSLSLAGGPGRELFF. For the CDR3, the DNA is TGTGCCAGCAGCTTAAGTCTAGCGGGAGGGCCCGGACGGGAGCTGTTTTTT. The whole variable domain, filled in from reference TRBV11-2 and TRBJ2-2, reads EAGVAQSPRYKIIEKRQSVAFWCNPISGHATLYWYQQILGQGPKLLIQFQNNGVVDDSQLPKDRFSAERLKGVDSTLKIQPAKLEDSAVYLCASSLSLAGGPGRELFFGEGSRLTVL.

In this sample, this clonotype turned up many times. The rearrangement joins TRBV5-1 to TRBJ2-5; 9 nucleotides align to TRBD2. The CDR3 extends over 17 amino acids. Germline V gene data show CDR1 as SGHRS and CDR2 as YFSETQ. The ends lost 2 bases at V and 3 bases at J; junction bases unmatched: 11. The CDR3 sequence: CASSFRRGGGEKETQYF. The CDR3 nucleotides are TGCGCCAGCAGCTTTCGCCGCGGGGGGGGTGAAAAAGAGACCCAGTACTTC. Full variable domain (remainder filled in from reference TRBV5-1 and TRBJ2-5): KAGVTQTPRYLIKTRGQQVTLSCSPISGHRSVSWYQQTPGQGLQFLFEYFSETQRNKGNFPGRFSGRQFSNSRSEMNVSTLELGDSALYLCASSFRRGGGEKETQYFGPGTRLLVL.

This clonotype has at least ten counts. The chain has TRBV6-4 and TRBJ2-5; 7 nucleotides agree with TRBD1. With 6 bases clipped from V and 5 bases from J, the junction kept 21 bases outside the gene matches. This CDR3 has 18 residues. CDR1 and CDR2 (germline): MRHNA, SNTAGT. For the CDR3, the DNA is TGTGCCAGCAGCCACAGTCCCGGGACAGCATTCCCCTGGGAGACCCAGTACTTC. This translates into CASSHSPGTAFPWETQYF.

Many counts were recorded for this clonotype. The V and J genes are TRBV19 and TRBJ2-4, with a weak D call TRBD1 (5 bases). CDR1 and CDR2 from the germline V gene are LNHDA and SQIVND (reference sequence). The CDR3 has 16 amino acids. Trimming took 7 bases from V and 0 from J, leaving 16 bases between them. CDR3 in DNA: TGTGCCAGTACCCAGGGTGCCGAACTAGCCAAAAACATTCAGTACTTC. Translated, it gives CASTQGAELAKNIQYF.

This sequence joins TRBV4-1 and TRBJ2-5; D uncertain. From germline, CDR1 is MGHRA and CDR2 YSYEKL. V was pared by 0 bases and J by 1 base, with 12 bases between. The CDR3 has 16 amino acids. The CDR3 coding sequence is TGCGCCAGCAGCCAAGAGGCGGTGCAGCTCCAAGAGACCCAGTACTTC. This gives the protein CASSQEAVQLQETQYF.

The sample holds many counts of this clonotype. CDR3 sequence: CASSLLGTDNQPQHF. The CDR3 DNA is TGTGCCAGCAGTTTATTAGGGACGGACAATCAGCCCCAGCATTTT. The chain links TRBV28 to TRBJ1-5; weak D call: TRBD1 (5 bases). Germline loops: CDR1 MDHEN, CDR2 SYDVKM. The CDR3 totals 15 residues. V was trimmed by 1 base and J by 3 bases, leaving 10 bases between them.

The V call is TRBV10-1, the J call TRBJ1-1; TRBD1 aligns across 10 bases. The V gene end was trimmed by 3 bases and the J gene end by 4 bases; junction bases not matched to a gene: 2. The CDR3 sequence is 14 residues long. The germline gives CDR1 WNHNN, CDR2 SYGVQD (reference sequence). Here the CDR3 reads CASSDGTGVTEAFF. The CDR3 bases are TGCGCCAGCAGTGACGGGACAGGGGTCACTGAAGCTTTCTTT.

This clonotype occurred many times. The CDR3 DNA reads as TGCAGTGCTAGAGATCAGTTTCCCGCTAGCGGGGGCTACGAGCAGTACTTC. Its protein is CSARDQFPASGGYEQYF. The chain carries TRBV20-1 and TRBJ2-7; 10 nucleotides match TRBD2. This CDR3 has 17 residues. CDR1 is DFQATT and CDR2 is SNEGSKA in the germline V gene (reference sequence). Unmatched junction bases numbered 11, after V lost 0 bases and J lost 3 bases.

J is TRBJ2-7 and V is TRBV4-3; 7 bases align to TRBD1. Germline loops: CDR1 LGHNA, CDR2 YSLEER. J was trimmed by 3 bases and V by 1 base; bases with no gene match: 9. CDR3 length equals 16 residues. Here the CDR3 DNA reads TGCGCCAGCAGCCAAGTAATAAGGTCAGGGGGCTACGAGCAGTACTTC. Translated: CASSQVIRSGGYEQYF.

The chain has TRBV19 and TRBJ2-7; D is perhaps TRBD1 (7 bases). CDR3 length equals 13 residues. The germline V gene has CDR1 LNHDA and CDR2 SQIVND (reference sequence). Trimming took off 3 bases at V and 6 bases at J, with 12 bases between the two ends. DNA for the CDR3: TGTGCCAGTAGTATGAGGCAGGGGGGCGAGCAGTACTTC. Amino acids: CASSMRQGGEQYF.

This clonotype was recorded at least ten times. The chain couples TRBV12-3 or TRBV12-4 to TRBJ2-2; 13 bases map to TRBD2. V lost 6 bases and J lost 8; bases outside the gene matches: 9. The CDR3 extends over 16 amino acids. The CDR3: CASSPEGLAGTGELFF. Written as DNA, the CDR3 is TGTGCCAGCAGCCCGGAGGGACTAGCGGGGACTGGGGAGCTGTTTTTT.

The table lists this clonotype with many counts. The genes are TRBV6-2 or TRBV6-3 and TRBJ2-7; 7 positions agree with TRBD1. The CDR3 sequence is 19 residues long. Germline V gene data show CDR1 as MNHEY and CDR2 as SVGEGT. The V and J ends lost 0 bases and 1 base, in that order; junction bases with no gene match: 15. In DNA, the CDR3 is TGTGCCAGCAGTTACTCGACGAAATTCCGACAGGGCCCTTCCTACGAGCAGTACTTC. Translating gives CASSYSTKFRQGPSYEQYF.

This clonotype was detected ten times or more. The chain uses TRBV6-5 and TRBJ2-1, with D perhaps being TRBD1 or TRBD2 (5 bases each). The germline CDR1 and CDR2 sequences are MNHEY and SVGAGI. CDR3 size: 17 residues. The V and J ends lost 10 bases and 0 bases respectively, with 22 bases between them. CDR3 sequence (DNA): TGTGCCACCCGAGGGGAGTCGGGGCCCGCCTCCTACAATGAGCAGTTCTTC. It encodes CATRGESGPASYNEQFF.

The CDR3 coding sequence is TGTGCCAGCAGCTTAAAGGTCGCACGTCGGGGCAGGGACGAGCAGTACTTC. Translation: CASSLKVARRGRDEQYF. The chain links TRBV11-2 to TRBJ2-7, with D possibly being TRBD1 or TRBD2 (5 bases each). The CDR3 extends over 17 amino acids. V was trimmed by 2 bases and J by 5 bases, leaving 22 bases between them. From germline, CDR1 is SGHAT and CDR2 FQNNGV.

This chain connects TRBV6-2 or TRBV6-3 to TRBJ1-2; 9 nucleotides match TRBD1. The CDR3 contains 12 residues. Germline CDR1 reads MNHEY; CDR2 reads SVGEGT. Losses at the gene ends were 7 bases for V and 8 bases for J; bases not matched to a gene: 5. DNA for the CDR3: TGTGCCAGCACCCGGACAGGGGAAGGCTACACCTTC. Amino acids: CASTRTGEGYTF.

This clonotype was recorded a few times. CDR3 sequence (DNA): TGTGCCAGCAGTTTAGGGTGGGCTTTCTTT. Encoded protein: CASSLGWAFF. V usage is TRBV12-3 or TRBV12-4 and J usage is TRBJ1-1; D gene uncertain. V shed 1 base and J shed 11 bases, with 5 bases lying between them. This CDR3 spans 10 amino acids.

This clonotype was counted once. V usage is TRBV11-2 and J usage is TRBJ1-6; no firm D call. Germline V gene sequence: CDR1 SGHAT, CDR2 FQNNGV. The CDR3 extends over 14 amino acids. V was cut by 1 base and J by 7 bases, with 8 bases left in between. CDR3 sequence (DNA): TGTGCCAGCAGCTTAGGTGACGGCAATTCACCCCTCCACTTT. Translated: CASSLGDGNSPLHF.

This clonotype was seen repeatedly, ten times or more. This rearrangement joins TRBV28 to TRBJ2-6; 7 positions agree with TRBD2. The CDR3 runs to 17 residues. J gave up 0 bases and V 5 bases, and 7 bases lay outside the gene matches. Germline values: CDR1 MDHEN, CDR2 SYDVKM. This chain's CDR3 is CASSLGGSHSGANVLTF. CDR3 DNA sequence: TGTGCCAGCAGTCTTGGCGGGAGTCACTCTGGGGCCAACGTCCTGACTTTC.

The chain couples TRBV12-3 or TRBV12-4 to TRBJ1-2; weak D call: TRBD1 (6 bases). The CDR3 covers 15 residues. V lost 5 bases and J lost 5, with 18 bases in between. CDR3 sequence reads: CASSASQEGHYGYTF. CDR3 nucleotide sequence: TGTGCCAGCAGTGCGTCTCAGGAGGGACATTATGGCTACACCTTC.

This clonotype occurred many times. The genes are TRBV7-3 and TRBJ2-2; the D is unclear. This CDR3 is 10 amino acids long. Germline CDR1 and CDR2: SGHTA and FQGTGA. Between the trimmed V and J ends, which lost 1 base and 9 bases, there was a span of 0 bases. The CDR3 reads CASSLRELFF. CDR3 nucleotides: TGTGCCAGCAGCTTAAGGGAGCTGTTTTTT.

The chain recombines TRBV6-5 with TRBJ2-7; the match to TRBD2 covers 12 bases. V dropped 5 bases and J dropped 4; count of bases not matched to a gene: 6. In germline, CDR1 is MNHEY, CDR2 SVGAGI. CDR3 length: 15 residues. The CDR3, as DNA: TGTGCCAGCAGTACAGCTAGCGGGAGGGCTTACGAGCAGTACTTC. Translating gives CASSTASGRAYEQYF.

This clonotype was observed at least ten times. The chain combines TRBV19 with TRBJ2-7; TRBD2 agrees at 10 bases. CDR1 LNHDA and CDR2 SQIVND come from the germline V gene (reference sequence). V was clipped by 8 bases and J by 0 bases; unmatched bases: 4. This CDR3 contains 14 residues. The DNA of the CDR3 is TGTGCCAGTGCTAGCGGGAGAAACTCCTACGAGCAGTACTTC. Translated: CASASGRNSYEQYF.

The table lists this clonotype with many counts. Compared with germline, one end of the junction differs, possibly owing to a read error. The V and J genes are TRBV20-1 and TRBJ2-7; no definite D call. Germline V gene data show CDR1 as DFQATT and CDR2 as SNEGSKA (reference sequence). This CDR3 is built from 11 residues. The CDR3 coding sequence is TGCAGTGCTAGCCCGGTCCCCCCAGGCGGCTTC. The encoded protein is CSASPVPPGGF.

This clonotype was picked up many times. In DNA form, the CDR3 reads TGCGCCAGCAGCAACCGTGGCTATGGCTACACCTTC. Protein product: CASSNRGYGYTF. The chain uses TRBV4-3 and TRBJ1-2; D is unclear. There are 12 residues in the CDR3. Germline V gives CDR1 LGHNA, CDR2 YSLEER. V lost 5 bases and J lost 4, with 8 bases in between.

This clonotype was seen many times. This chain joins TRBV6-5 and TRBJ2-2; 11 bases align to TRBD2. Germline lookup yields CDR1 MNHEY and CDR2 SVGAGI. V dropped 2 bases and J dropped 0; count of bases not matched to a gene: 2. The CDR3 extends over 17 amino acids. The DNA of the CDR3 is TGTGCCAGCAGTTACCCACTAGCGGGGGCGAACACCGGGGAGCTGTTTTTT. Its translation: CASSYPLAGANTGELFF.